These T cell receptor beta chains were read from a single sample in a study of read filtering for tumor transcriptome and immune sequencing. TCRdb re-called the reads through MiXCR, storing one row per CDR3 protein. Found here are roughly 82,000 distinct CDR3 sequences, about 12% of them singletons; the top ten hold about 15%. Sequenced sample: a population of CD138-negative cells sorted from bone marrow. The receptors were gathered from a donor aged 40 or over with multiple myeloma. Both conserved end residues are part of each CDR3. A D gene is named only where the DNA matches it firmly. Clone size is stated in some rows and not others, as once, few, many or a class when expanded.

>TRBJ2-1|many|-|TRBV12-3/TRBV12-4
TGTGCCAGCAGCTCTGCGTGGGTACTTTCCTACAATGAGCAGTTCTTC
CASSSAWVLSYNEQFF
>TRBJ2-7|many|-|TRBV2
TGTGCCAGCAGTGAAGCGGGAAGGGTCTGGGGGAGGAACGAGCAGTACTTC
CASSEAGRVWGRNEQYF
>TRBJ2-5|many|-|TRBV7-2
TGTGCCAGCAGCTTTCGACTCGGAGAGACCCAGTACTTC
CASSFRLGETQYF
>TRBJ2-2|many|-|TRBV5-1
TGCGCCAGCAGCTTGACAGACACCGGGGAGCTGTTTTTT
CASSLTDTGELFF
>TRBJ2-5|many|-|TRBV12-3/TRBV12-4
TGTGCCAGCAGTCTCTATAGGGGGGCCCAAGAGACCCAGTACTTC
CASSLYRGAQETQYF
>TRBJ2-7|many|-|TRBV5-4
TGTGCCAGCAGCTTGGCAGGGGCGCGGGTCTACGAGCAGTACTTC
CASSLAGARVYEQYF
>TRBJ2-5|many|-|TRBV12-3/TRBV12-4
TGTGCCAGCGGGCGGGACTCGCGGGAGACCCAGTACTTC
CASGRDSRETQYF
>TRBJ2-1|many|-|TRBV6-1
TGTGCCAGCAGTGAACAAGGGAATGAGCAGTTCTTC
CASSEQGNEQFF
>TRBJ2-2|many|TRBD2|TRBV4-2
TGTGCCAGCAGCCATACCCTGGGAGGGACCGGGGAGCTGTTTTTT
CASSHTLGGTGELFF
>TRBJ2-5|many|TRBD1|TRBV12-5
TGTGCTAGTGGGTTACAGGGGGACCAAGAGACCCAGTACTTC
CASGLQGDQETQYF
>TRBJ1-1|many|TRBD1|TRBV5-4
TGTGCCAGCAGCATAGGGACAGGGAACACTGAAGCTTTCTTT
CASSIGTGNTEAFF
>TRBJ2-5|many|-|TRBV19
TGTGCCAGTACCCTATCCAGCACGGGGATAGAGACCCAGTACTTC
CASTLSSTGIETQYF
>TRBJ2-6|few|-|TRBV20-1
TGCAGTGCTAGAGGTTTGACAGAGTTCAACGTCCTGACTTTC
CSARGLTEFNVLTF
>TRBJ1-1|many|-|TRBV6-2/TRBV6-3
TGTGCCAGCAGCCCTATTGGGGCGGCGAACACTGAAGCTTTCTTT
CASSPIGAANTEAFF
>TRBJ1-3|-|TRBD1|TRBV28
TGTGCCAGCAGTCGACAGGGGAGTGGAAACACCATATATTTT
CASSRQGSGNTIYF
>TRBJ2-7|many|TRBD1|TRBV29-1
TGCAGCGTAGGGACAGGTCTGGACGAGCAGTACTTC
CSVGTGLDEQYF
>TRBJ2-7|few|-|TRBV19
TGTGCCAGTATGGGGACTGCAAGCTCCTACGAGCAGTACTTC
CASMGTASSYEQYF
>TRBJ2-5|many|TRBD2|TRBV2
TGTGCCAGCAGTCAAAGGTCGGGAGGGGAGACCCAGTACTTC
CASSQRSGGETQYF
>TRBJ1-5|many|-|TRBV20-1
TGCAGTGCTAGGGGCAGGGATCAGCCCCAGCATTTT
CSARGRDQPQHF
>TRBJ2-3|many|-|TRBV6-1
TGTGCCAGCAATCATCCGGGGGCAATTGCTAAGGATACGCAGTATTTT
CASNHPGAIAKDTQYF
>TRBJ1-1|many|TRBD1|TRBV11-3
TGTGCCAGCAGCTTAGAGGGGGGGACAGGGACTGAAGCTTTCTTT
CASSLEGGTGTEAFF
>TRBJ1-2|many|TRBD1|TRBV4-1
TGCGCCAGCAGCAGAGGAGGACAGGGGGGCTATGGCTACACCTTC
CASSRGGQGGYGYTF
>TRBJ1-1|-|-|TRBV21-1
TGTGCCAGCAGGCCCAGGGGGACAGGGCATTTCACTGAAGCTTTCTTT
CASRPRGTGHFTEAFF
>TRBJ2-1|many|TRBD1|TRBV4-1
TGCGCCAGCAGCCAGCCAGGACGGGACAGGGCTTACAATGAGCAGTTCTTC
CASSQPGRDRAYNEQFF
>TRBJ2-5|many|-|TRBV29-1
TGCAGCGTTGAAGATTCGGGGAAGACCCAGTACTTC
CSVEDSGKTQYF
>TRBJ2-1|medium-sized|-|TRBV7-6
TGTGCCAGCAGCTTATGGGGCAATGAGCAGTTCTTC
CASSLWGNEQFF
>TRBJ2-3|many|-|TRBV20-1
TGCAGTGCAGTCGGGGACGTAGGGGTTGACCTAGGCACAGATACGCAGTATTTT
CSAVGDVGVDLGTDTQYF
>TRBJ2-7|-|TRBD1|TRBV24-1
TGTGCCACCAGTGAACAGGGGTACGAGCGGTACTTC
CATSEQGYERYF
>TRBJ2-2|many|TRBD1|TRBV6-4
TGTGCCAGCAGTGAGACAGGGGGCACCGGGGAGCTGTTTTTT
CASSETGGTGELFF
>TRBJ1-4|many|-|TRBV2
TGTGCCAGCAGGTTTGACAGCGCTAATGAAAAACTGTTTTTT
CASRFDSANEKLFF
>TRBJ2-1|many|-|TRBV5-1
TGCGCCAGCAGCCAAACAGGGATCGGGGCGCAGTTCTTC
CASSQTGIGAQFF
>TRBJ2-1|-|TRBD2|TRBV20-1
TGCAGTGCCCCCCGCGGGGGACTAGGGGTCCATGAGCAGTTCTTC
CSAPRGGLGVHEQFF
>TRBJ2-5|many|-|TRBV12-3/TRBV12-4
TGTGCCAGCAGTATTATGCCCAAAGAGACCCAGTACTTC
CASSIMPKETQYF
>TRBJ2-1|few|TRBD2|TRBV20-1
TGCAGTGCTAGTAGGCCTAGCGGGAGGGCCGAGAATGAGCAGTTCTTC
CSASRPSGRAENEQFF
>TRBJ2-5|many|TRBD2|TRBV7-9
TGTGCCAGCAGCTTAGTGGTAGCGGGAGCTGAGACCCAGTACTTC
CASSLVVAGAETQYF
>TRBJ2-2|many|TRBD2|TRBV20-1
TGCAGTGCTAGAGATTCCCGACTAGCGGGAGCCGGGGAGCTGTTTTTT
CSARDSRLAGAGELFF
>TRBJ2-6|many|TRBD2|TRBV3-1
TGTGCCAGCAGCCCCCTAGCGGAAAGCTCTGGGGCCAACGTCCTGACTTTC
CASSPLAESSGANVLTF
>TRBJ2-7|many|-|TRBV5-1
TGCGCCAGCAGCTCTTCCTACGAGCAGTACTTC
CASSSSYEQYF
>TRBJ1-1|-|-|TRBV28
TGTGCCAGCAGTTTAAGCGGGAGGGAAGCTTTCTTT
CASSLSGREAFF
>TRBJ2-3|many|-|TRBV5-1
TGCGCCAGCACAGGCCTAGAAACAGATACGCAGTATTTT
CASTGLETDTQYF
>TRBJ2-3|few|-|TRBV7-2
TGTGCCAGCAGCTTTAACCGCCCTAGCACAGATACGCAGTATTTT
CASSFNRPSTDTQYF